These T cell receptor beta chains were read from a single sample in a study of T-cell reconstitution after alpha-beta-depleted transplantation in children. TCRdb itself ran the PCR reads through MiXCR, one entry per CDR3 protein. The repertoire includes 600,000 to 800,000 distinct CDR3 sequences, less than 15% of them detected once, and around 0.8% sits in the top ten. Here the sequenced sample was PBMCs, taken before TCRalphabeta/CD19-depleted stem cell transplant. The receptors stem from a girl aged 2 to 10 with congenital amegakaryocytic thrombocytopenia, due to receive a stem cell transplant. Each CDR3 is given with its conserved first and last residue. Each size is once, few, many, or a class for an expanded clone.

TRBJ1-4 | TRBV12-3/TRBV12-4 | few | 15 | CASSRPTSQDEKLFF
TRBJ2-3 | TRBV7-2 | few | 13 | CASSGLGLDTQYF
TRBJ2-7 | TRBV12-3/TRBV12-4 | few | 14 | CASRSAGGAYEQYF
TRBJ1-1 | TRBV5-1 | many | 13 | CASSQGTNTEAFF
TRBJ1-1 | TRBV29-1 | few | 12 | CSVTGLSTEAFF
TRBJ2-7 | TRBV5-1 | many | 15 | CASSLETSGINEQYF
TRBJ2-2 | TRBV5-1 | few | 15 | CASSPGTESTGELFF
TRBJ2-3 | TRBV4-1 | many | 15 | CASSQGTSSTDTQYF
TRBJ2-1 | TRBV12-3/TRBV12-4 | many | 13 | CASSFVSGRVHFF
TRBJ2-2 | TRBV19 | few | 16 | CASSTPGGRFTGELFF
TRBJ2-7 | TRBV29-1 | many | 11 | CSVGQVHEQYF
TRBJ2-1 | TRBV3-1 | few | 17 | CASSPRRLEAAYNEQFF
TRBJ2-3 | TRBV11-2 | few | 15 | CASSLPGGGADTQYF
TRBJ2-1 | TRBV5-1 | few | 16 | CASSPPSPVSYNEQFF
TRBJ1-2 | TRBV20-1 | many | 12 | CSASLGGDGYTF
TRBJ2-7 | TRBV7-9 | many | 14 | CASSGRDGTYEQYF
TRBJ2-3 | TRBV19 | few | 14 | CASQLAERGDTQYF